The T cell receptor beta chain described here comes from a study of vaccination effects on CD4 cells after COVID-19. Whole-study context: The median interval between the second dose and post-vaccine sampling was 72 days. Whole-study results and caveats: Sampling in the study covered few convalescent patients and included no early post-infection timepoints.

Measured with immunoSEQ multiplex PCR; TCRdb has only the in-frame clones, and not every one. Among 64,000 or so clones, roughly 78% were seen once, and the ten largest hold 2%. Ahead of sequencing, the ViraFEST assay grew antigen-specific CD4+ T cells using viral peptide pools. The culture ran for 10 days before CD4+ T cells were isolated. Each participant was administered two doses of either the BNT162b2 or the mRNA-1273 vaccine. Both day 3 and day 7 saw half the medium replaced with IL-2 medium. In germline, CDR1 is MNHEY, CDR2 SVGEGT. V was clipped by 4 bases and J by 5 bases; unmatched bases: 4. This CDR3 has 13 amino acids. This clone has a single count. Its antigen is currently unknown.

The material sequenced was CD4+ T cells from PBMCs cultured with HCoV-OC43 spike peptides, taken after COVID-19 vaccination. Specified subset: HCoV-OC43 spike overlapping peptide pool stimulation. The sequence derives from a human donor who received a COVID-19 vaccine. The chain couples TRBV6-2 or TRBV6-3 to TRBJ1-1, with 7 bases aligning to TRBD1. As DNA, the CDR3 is TGTGCCAGCAGTTCTAGGGGGCGGACTGAAGCTTTCTTT. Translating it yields CASSSRGRTEAFF.